This T cell receptor beta chain is from a study of molecular identifiers for immune sequencing clone quantification. Naive CD8 T cells were sorted, and the gate applied was CD8+CD4-CCR7+CD45RA+. Study outcomes and limitations: Clone sizes could be underestimated for highly expanded clones when identical TCR molecules share a barcode.

This CDR3 is 15 amino acids long. Germline assignment: CDR1 LNHDA and CDR2 SQIVND (reference sequence). After removal of 3 bases from V and 1 base from J, the junction contained 5 bases not matched to a gene. Regarding this clonotype: What it binds is unknown.

TCRdb re-called the PCR reads through MiXCR, storing one row per CDR3 protein. The sample lists about 100,000 distinct CDR3 sequences, 21% occurring once. The origin of this receptor is a human donor in good health. Some libraries in this study had Jurkat cell RNA spiked in. Input material: naive CD8+ T cells from blood, with Jurkat cell RNA spiked in. Subset defined: FACS-sorted CD8+CD4-CCR7+CD45RA+ naive T cells. The chain uses TRBV19 and TRBJ1-2, with 7 bases fitting TRBD1. CDR3 protein: CASSIRQGVNYGYTF. The CDR3 DNA reads TGTGCCAGTAGTATCCGCCAGGGGGTTAACTATGGCTACACCTTC.